The 16 T cell receptor beta chains below come from one sample, sequenced in a study of blood T cell repertoires in COVID-19. The method was immunoSEQ multiplex PCR; TCRdb's version includes in-frame clones alone and lacks a portion of them. The table includes about 190,000 clones, around 80% detected once. Sequenced sample: peripheral blood. These receptors came from an elderly woman with active or convalescent COVID-19.

The chain combines TRBV12-1 with TRBJ1-6. TRBV12-1 is termed a pseudogene. CDR3 size: 18 residues. The CDR3 nucleotides read TGTGCCAGCAGCTGCGGGAGACAGGCCAGCTCCTATAATTCACCCCTCCACTTT. It is translated as CASSCGRQASSYNSPLHF.

In DNA form, the CDR3 reads TGCAGCGTTGGGCAGGGGGTGTATAACTATGGCTACACCTTC. The encoded protein is CSVGQGVYNYGYTF. The rearrangement uses TRBV29-1 and TRBJ1-2; 7 bases align to TRBD1. With V trimmed by 4 bases and J by 1 base, 6 bases remained unmatched. Germline V gene data show CDR1 as SQVTM and CDR2 as ANQGSEA. The CDR3 has 14 amino acids.

The genes are TRBV5-1 and TRBJ2-2, with 9 nucleotides matching TRBD1. The CDR3 spans 17 residues. Per the germline V gene, CDR1 is SGHRS and CDR2 is YFSETQ. Trimming removed 3 bases from V and 6 bases from J; junction bases left unmatched: 12. CDR3 coding DNA: TGCGCCAGCAGCTCCGGTTATGGGACAGGGCTAGCCGGGGAGCTGTTTTTT. Residues: CASSSGYGTGLAGELFF.

This chain uses TRBV5-4 with TRBJ1-2, with 9 bases matching TRBD1. Per the germline V gene, CDR1 is SGHNT and CDR2 is YYREEE (reference sequence). V lost 4 bases and J lost 3; bases outside the gene matches: 7. The CDR3 runs 15 residues. CDR3 residues: CASSPWTGADYGYTF. The CDR3 bases are TGTGCCAGCAGCCCCTGGACAGGGGCAGACTATGGCTACACCTTC.

In its sample, this clone was seen once. V is TRBV3-1 (or the pseudogene TRBV3-2) and J is TRBJ1-2; 8 bases align to TRBD1. CDR3 size: 13 residues. The germline V gene has CDR1 LGHDT and CDR2 YNNKEL (reference sequence). The trim removed 1 base at V and 8 bases at J, leaving 3 bases unmatched. CDR3 amino acids: CASSQGTGLGYTF. CDR3 nucleotides: TGTGCCAGCAGCCAAGGGACAGGGCTCGGCTACACCTTC.

The chain joins TRBV5-4 to TRBJ2-3; 7 nucleotides match TRBD2. Germline CDR1 and CDR2: SGHNT and YYREEE (reference sequence). Unmatched junction bases numbered 8, after V lost 1 base and J lost 6 bases. The CDR3 length is 15 residues. This CDR3 reads CASSLRSGVGDTQYF. In DNA form, the CDR3 reads TGTGCCAGCAGCTTGAGGAGCGGGGTCGGGGATACGCAGTATTTT.

The chain links TRBV28 to TRBJ1-4, with TRBD1 matching over 8 bases. Trimming took 6 bases from V and 4 from J; bases not matched to a gene: 10. Germline lookup yields CDR1 MDHEN and CDR2 SYDVKM. The CDR3 extends over 16 amino acids. CDR3 coding DNA: TGTGCCAGCAGATCAATGGACAGGGCAAGTAATGAAAAACTGTTTTTT. This gives the protein CASRSMDRASNEKLFF.

The chain is built from TRBV19 and TRBJ1-1, with TRBD1 matching over 7 bases. The junction had 11 bases not matched to a gene; V was cut back by 10 bases and J by 0 bases. Germline V gives CDR1 LNHDA, CDR2 SQIVND (reference sequence). This CDR3 region has 15 residues. In DNA, the CDR3 is TGTGCCATAAAGACCGGGACAGCGATGAACACTGAAGCTTTCTTT. Its protein is CAIKTGTAMNTEAFF.

The V and J genes are TRBV7-9 and TRBJ1-2, with 8 positions matching TRBD1. Germline V gene sequence: CDR1 SEHNR, CDR2 FQNEAQ (reference sequence). The junction had 4 bases not matched to a gene; V was cut back by 1 base and J by 3 bases. The CDR3 totals 15 residues. CDR3 residues: CASSLGEDRDYGYTF. The CDR3 DNA reads TGTGCCAGCAGCTTAGGGGAGGACAGGGACTATGGCTACACCTTC.

For this clone: The sample has other DNA sequences that encode this CDR3 too. V usage is TRBV28 and J usage is TRBJ1-1, with D possibly being TRBD1 (5 bases). Germline V lookup: CDR1 MDHEN, CDR2 SYDVKM. Trimming took 2 bases from V and 4 from J, leaving 8 bases between them. The CDR3 is 13 residues long. CDR3 loop: CASSLRGGTEAFF. The CDR3 DNA follows: TGTGCCAGCAGTTTACGGGGGGGCACTGAAGCTTTCTTT.

The rearrangement uses TRBV7-2 and TRBJ1-4; perhaps TRBD1 as D (6 bases). V was cut by 4 bases and J by 5 bases, with 8 bases left in between. Germline assignment: CDR1 SGHTA and CDR2 FQGNSA. The CDR3 length is 13 residues. The CDR3 region is CASSSRGNEKLFF. The CDR3 bases are TGTGCCAGCAGCTCCAGGGGCAATGAAAAACTGTTTTTT.

This clone was detected once. The J gene is TRBJ2-3, the V gene TRBV5-1, with 10 nucleotides matching TRBD1. The CDR3 has 16 residues. V shed 0 bases and J 4 bases; nucleotides not matched to a gene: 5. The germline gives CDR1 SGHRS, CDR2 YFSETQ. CDR3 coding DNA: TGCGCCAGCAGCTTGGCGGACAGGGGGGCTGCAGATACGCAGTATTTT. Its protein is CASSLADRGAADTQYF.

The J gene is TRBJ1-2, the V gene TRBV2, with 8 bases lining up with TRBD1. V lost 2 bases to trimming and J lost 2 bases; unmatched junction nucleotides: 10. Looked up from germline, CDR1 is SNHLY and CDR2 is FYNNEI. CDR3 length equals 17 residues. CDR3 nucleotides: TGTGCCAGCAGTGAAATTGTCGGGACAGGAGAAAACTATGGCTACACCTTC. Translating gives CASSEIVGTGENYGYTF. The full variable domain, completed using reference TRBV2 and TRBJ1-2, is EPEVTQTPSHQVTQMGQEVILRCVPISNHLYFYWYRQILGQKVEFLVSFYNNEISEKSEIFDDQFSVERPDGSNFTLKIRSTKLEDSAMYFCASSEIVGTGENYGYTFGSGTRLTVV.

CDR3 DNA: TGTGCCAGCGGAGGGGTCTACACTGAAGCTTTCTTT. Its protein is CASGGVYTEAFF. The gene calls are TRBV27 and TRBJ1-1; TRBD1 might be the D (5 bases). Germline V lookup: CDR1 MNHEY, CDR2 SMNVEV (reference sequence). Deletions cut 8 bases from V and 3 bases from J, with 10 bases between. The CDR3 has 12 residues.

Only one count was recorded for this clone. The chain uses TRBV5-1 and TRBJ2-7; D is uncertain. Trimming removed 4 bases from V and 2 bases from J, with 16 bases in between. Germline CDR1 reads SGHRS; CDR2 reads YFSETQ. This CDR3 has 15 residues. In nucleotides, the CDR3 is TGCGCCAGCAGCATTACAGCATCTTTAACCTACGAGCAGTACTTC. As protein: CASSITASLTYEQYF.

The chain employs TRBV6-2 or TRBV6-3 and TRBJ2-3; the match to TRBD1 covers 9 bases. The CDR3 totals 16 residues. Trimming took 0 bases from V and 0 from J; bases not matched to a gene: 1. Germline V gene sequence: CDR1 MNHEY, CDR2 SVGEGT. CDR3 nucleotides: TGTGCCAGCAGTTACTCGACAGGGGGGAGCACAGATACGCAGTATTTT. As protein: CASSYSTGGSTDTQYF.